This T cell receptor (beta chain) originates from a study of blood T cell repertoires in COVID-19. Turning to the study itself: Italy, Spain and the United States were the sources of the convalescent and acute COVID-19 samples. PBMCs, B-cell-depleted T cells, or T cells were the source of the cDNA or gDNA that made up the material.

Germline lookup yields CDR1 SGHVS and CDR2 FQNEAQ. Trimming removed 1 base from V and 9 bases from J, with 13 bases in between. The CDR3 consists of 15 residues. Assay used: immunoSEQ multiplex PCR; TCRdb lists only in-frame clones, some missing. The sample has roughly 180,000 clones, around 82% seen once; the top ten hold less than 4.5%. The rearrangement uses TRBV7-8 and TRBJ1-6; tentatively, D is TRBD1 (5 bases). The sequenced material came from PBMCs or T cells enriched from blood (not recorded which). The origin of this receptor is a woman in her fifties or sixties in a cohort exposed to, infected with or recovered from COVID-19 (not recorded which). In nucleotides, the CDR3 is TGTGCCAGCAGCTTAGACGCGGGGGGTATTTCACCCCTCCACTTT. This encodes CASSLDAGGISPLHF.